The sequence of this TCR beta chain was determined in a study of blood T cell repertoires in COVID-19 (dated by TCRdb to about 2020). About the full investigation: The collaborator samples originated in the United States, Italy and Spain and spanned the acute and convalescent phases of COVID-19. Samples were obtained from the ongoing ImmuneRACE study (first 160 participants) and from approximately 1,200 subjects provided by 6 global collaborators. The prospective study material was composed of cDNA or gDNA derived from T cells, B-cell-depleted T cells, or PBMCs. The repertoires were released in a freely available public database intended as a resource for research on the immune response to SARS-CoV-2. A de-identified subject ID, COVID-19 status, age in years and sex were almost always included in the sample metadata. Where available, HLA class I and class II types were obtained from metadata supplied by the sample provider rather than from assay-based typing. Deeply sampled blood TCRbeta repertoires from subjects exposed to, actively infected with, or recovered from COVID-19 were included in the dataset.

What the study reported, not specific to this receptor: The quantity of clinical and demographic metadata differed by source and by participant and was supplied without curation.

About this clone: It lacks a known antigen. Qualities for individual bases were not recorded, and no much larger clone is one base off.

CDR1 and CDR2, looked up from the germline V gene (reference sequence), are LNHNV and YYDKDF. The germline ends are 13 bases apart after V is trimmed by 0 bases and J by 2 bases. There are 16 amino acids in the CDR3, from cysteine to phenylalanine inclusive. The only DNA kept is the CDR3, 48 bases in frame from the first base. TCRbeta CDR3 regions were amplified from genomic DNA using the immunoSEQ Assay, a bias-controlled multiplex PCR. In the paper's pipeline: Nucleated cell counts per sample were estimated from amplification of reference gene primers within the assay. To quantify the absolute abundance of each unique TCRbeta CDR3 rearrangement, sequence reads were collapsed and filtered. Productive Simpson clonality was computed per sample as the square root of Simpson's diversity index over productive rearrangements. Entries here come from immuneACCESS through TCRdb and include only in-frame sequences with V and J called. Some clones fail to appear in such tables; in the studies checked, an unresolved V gene covers under half of the shortfall, and the cause of the remainder is unknown. That table is the source of V, J and clone size, and D and trimming were worked out from the DNA. Present in this sample are 250,000 or so clones, around 90% of which were seen just once. The biggest ten clones account for approximately 2.1% of the sample.

One collaborating source in Seattle enrolled patients while the patients were actively infected and followed the patients over time throughout the course of disease. Collaborating institutions collected whole blood in K2EDTA tubes following their own protocols. For TCRbeta analysis, collaborators shipped samples in one of three forms: frozen whole blood, isolated PBMCs, or DNA extracted from either of those sample types. The receptor chain draws on TRBV15 and TRBJ2-5; the D gene is unclear. Sequences were obtained from peripheral blood. The origin of this receptor is a woman in her fifties or sixties with COVID-19, enrolled during active disease. This receptor has the CDR3 CATSRDQVLTQETQYF. The nucleotide sequence reads as follows: TGTGCCACCAGCAGAGATCAAGTACTAACACAAGAGACCCAGTACTTC. Where the CDR3 stops, the reference TRBV15 and TRBJ2-5 genes take over; the full variable domain is DAMVIQNPRYQVTQFGKPVTLSCSQTLNHNVMYWYQQKSSQAPKLLFHYYDKDFNNEADTPDNFQSRRPNTSFCFLDIRSPGLGDTAMYLCATSRDQVLTQETQYFGPGTRLLVL.